The clone carrying this T cell receptor (beta chain) was observed a few times. The germline CDR1 and CDR2 sequences are SGHAT and FQDESV (reference sequence). V gave up 2 bases and J gave up 9 bases; unmatched junction bases: 12. The CDR3 consists of 16 residues. Using its own MiXCR run on the 5' RACE reads, TCRdb lists one record per CDR3 protein. The data hold about 31,000 distinct CDR3 sequences, with more than 7.5% observed a single time. This sample stems from a study of chronic HIV infection and antiretroviral therapy. Sample: peripheral blood. This TCR derives from an adult who had HIV and had not received antiretroviral therapy, or was an uninfected healthy control (not recorded which). The rearrangement joins TRBV11-1 to TRBJ2-1; TRBD1 agrees at 8 bases. CDR3 sequence reads: CASSLMDREFDGEQFF. CDR3 nucleotide sequence: TGTGCCAGCAGCTTAATGGACAGGGAGTTTGATGGTGAGCAGTTCTTC.